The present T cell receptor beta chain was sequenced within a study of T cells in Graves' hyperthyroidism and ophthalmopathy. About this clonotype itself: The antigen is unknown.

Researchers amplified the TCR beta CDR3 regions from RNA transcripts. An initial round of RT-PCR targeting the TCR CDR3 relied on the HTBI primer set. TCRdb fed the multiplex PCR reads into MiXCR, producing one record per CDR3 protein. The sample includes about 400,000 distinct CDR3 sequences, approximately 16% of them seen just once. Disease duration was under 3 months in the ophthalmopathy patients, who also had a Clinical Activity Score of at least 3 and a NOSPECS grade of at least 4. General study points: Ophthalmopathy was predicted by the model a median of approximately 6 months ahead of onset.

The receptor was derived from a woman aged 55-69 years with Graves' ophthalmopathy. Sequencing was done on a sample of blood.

CDR3 bases: TGTGCCAGCAGCTTCAACAGGGCCTATGGCTACACCTTC. The encoded protein is CASSFNRAYGYTF. The V and J genes are TRBV27 and TRBJ1-2, with a possible D match to TRBD1 (6 bases). V lost 6 bases and J lost 4, with 12 bases in between. The germline V gene has CDR1 MNHEY and CDR2 SMNVEV (reference sequence). The CDR3 extends over 13 amino acids.